A selection of T cell receptor beta chains follows, all from one sample in a study of blood T cell repertoires in COVID-19. TCRdb's copy holds only in-frame clones and misses some; the assay was immunoSEQ multiplex PCR. Altogether more than 110,000 clones are present, roughly 90% being singletons, with the ten largest covering over 9.5%. Sample: peripheral blood. The source is a man aged 45-65 years with active or convalescent COVID-19. CDR3s include the opening cysteine and the closing phenylalanine or tryptophan. D genes are given only for firm matches. Expanded clones get a size class; other rows say once, few or many, or leave the size out.

D gene	V gene	J gene	clone size	CDR3 DNA	CDR3 protein
NA	TRBV5-1	TRBJ2-3	NA	TGCGCCAGCAGCTTGGAGGGGTCATCGGTACCAGATACGCAGTATTTT	CASSLEGSSVPDTQYF
TRBD2	TRBV7-3	TRBJ2-3	NA	TGTGCCAGCAGCGGGGGGACTAGCGGGTCCATAACTTCAGATACGCAGTATTTT	CASSGGTSGSITSDTQYF
TRBD2	TRBV7-2	TRBJ2-3	NA	TGTGCCAGCAGCTTCCTAACAGTGCGGACTAGCGGGAAAACAGATACGCAGTATTTT	CASSFLTVRTSGKTDTQYF
NA	TRBV7-2	TRBJ2-1	NA	TGTGCCAGCAGCTTCCGAAGTAGATCCGAGGGTGAGCAGTTCTTC	CASSFRSRSEGEQFF
TRBD1	TRBV28	TRBJ1-5	NA	TGTGCCAGCAGTTTATCGACAGGGGGCCGGCAGCCCCAGCATTTT	CASSLSTGGRQPQHF
NA	TRBV5-4	TRBJ2-7	NA	TGTGCCAGCAGCCTGGATGGGGTAGGGGATTACGAGCAGTACTTC	CASSLDGVGDYEQYF
TRBD1	TRBV19	TRBJ2-3	NA	TGTGCCAGTAGTATGAAGAGACAGGGGAGAGATACGCAGTATTTT	CASSMKRQGRDTQYF
NA	TRBV24-1	TRBJ2-5	NA	TGTGCCACCAGTGATTTGCAGGGGCAAGAGACCCAGTACTTC	CATSDLQGQETQYF
NA	TRBV6-2/TRBV6-3	TRBJ1-5	few	TGTGCCAGCAGTTTCCCAGACACTGATCTTCGGCCCCAGCATTTT	CASSFPDTDLRPQHF
TRBD1	TRBV6-1	TRBJ2-7	NA	TGTGCCAGCAGGCCCGAGACAGGGCAAGAGCAGTACTTC	CASRPETGQEQYF
TRBD1	TRBV28	TRBJ2-2	few	TGTGCCAGCAGTCCCAGGGGGCCGGCCGGGGAGCTGTTTTTT	CASSPRGPAGELFF
NA	TRBV14	TRBJ2-1	once	TGTGCCAGCAGCCCCAGGGAAGGCTCCTACAATGAGCAGTTCTTC	CASSPREGSYNEQFF
TRBD1	TRBV2	TRBJ2-7	few	TGTGCCATTGGGACCGGGACAGGTTCCTTCGAGCAGTACTTC	CAIGTGTGSFEQYF
TRBD2	TRBV6-2/TRBV6-3	TRBJ2-1	once	TGTGCCAGCAGTTACTCGGGCGGGAGAAAAGATGAGCAGTTCTTC	CASSYSGGRKDEQFF
TRBD1	TRBV24-1	TRBJ1-2	NA	TGTGCCACCAGTGACAACCGGGACAGGGGTTATGGCTACACCTTC	CATSDNRDRGYGYTF
NA	TRBV11-2	TRBJ2-3	NA	TGTGCCAGCAGCTTTGGGACTAGCACAGATACGCAGTATTTT	CASSFGTSTDTQYF
TRBD2	TRBV28	TRBJ2-4	once	TGTGCCAGCAGTACTAGCGAGGCGGCCAAAAACATTCAGTACTTC	CASSTSEAAKNIQYF
TRBD1	TRBV11-2	TRBJ1-2	NA	TGTGCCAGCAGCCACGTAAGGACAGGGCAGCCTTGCTTC	CASSHVRTGQPCF
TRBD2	TRBV5-4	TRBJ2-3	few	TGTGCCAGCAGCTTAGGCGGGGGAACTAGCACAGATACGCAGTATTTT	CASSLGGGTSTDTQYF
NA	TRBV18	TRBJ2-1	NA	TGTGCCAGCTCACCACGTCTATATTCGGGCTCCTACAATGAGCAGTTCTTC	CASSPRLYSGSYNEQFF
TRBD1	TRBV7-9	TRBJ1-4	NA	TGTGCCAGCGGGGAACAGGGGAGACCAGAAAAACTGTTTTTT	CASGEQGRPEKLFF
TRBD1	TRBV9	TRBJ1-3	NA	TGTGCCAGCAGCCTACAGGGGGAGACTGGAAACACCATATATTTT	CASSLQGETGNTIYF
NA	TRBV12-3/TRBV12-4	TRBJ2-2	NA	TGTGCCAGCACCCTAGCGAACACCGGGGAGCTGTTTTTT	CASTLANTGELFF
TRBD1	TRBV7-9	TRBJ2-7	NA	TGTGCCAGCAGCCCCCCAGGGGGCAGGTCCTACGAGCAGTACTTC	CASSPPGGRSYEQYF
TRBD2	TRBV6-6	TRBJ2-7	NA	TGTGCCAGCAGCCCACGGGGGGCGGGAGGCACCTACGAGCAGTACTTC	CASSPRGAGGTYEQYF
NA	TRBV3-1/TRBV3-2	TRBJ2-5	few	TGTGCCAGCACCCAGAAGACAGGAACGACCCAAGAGACCCAGTACTTC	CASTQKTGTTQETQYF
NA	TRBV20-1	TRBJ2-1	NA	TGCAGTGCGTTGGAGGGGCAGTTCTTC	CSALEGQFF
TRBD1	TRBV5-4	TRBJ2-5	NA	TGTGCCAGCAGCATAGGGCAGGGGGCGCGCCAAGAGACCCAGTACTTC	CASSIGQGARQETQYF
TRBD1	TRBV27	TRBJ2-5	NA	TGTGCCAGCAGACCTACAGGGGATCAAGAGACCCAGTACTTC	CASRPTGDQETQYF
NA	TRBV24-1	TRBJ1-5	NA	TGTGCCACTCAGGGGATTGGCAATCAGCCCCAGCATTTT	CATQGIGNQPQHF
TRBD1	TRBV30	TRBJ2-2	NA	TGTGCCTGGAGTCTCCAGGGGGTCATCACCGGGGAGCTGTTTTTT	CAWSLQGVITGELFF
NA	TRBV7-2	TRBJ2-6	NA	TGTGCCAGCAGCTTGGGGGGGCATGGGGCCAACGTCCTGACTTTC	CASSLGGHGANVLTF
NA	TRBV20-1	TRBJ2-3	NA	TGCAGTGCTAGTAGAGTTAGCACAGATACGCAGTATTTT	CSASRVSTDTQYF
NA	TRBV6-2/TRBV6-3	TRBJ2-7	NA	TGTGCCAGCAGTCAAGGCGGGGAGCAGTACTTC	CASSQGGEQYF
NA	TRBV4-3	TRBJ1-1	NA	TGCGCCAGCAGCCAAGAAACCAGGGGCGGTGAAGCTTTCTTT	CASSQETRGGEAFF